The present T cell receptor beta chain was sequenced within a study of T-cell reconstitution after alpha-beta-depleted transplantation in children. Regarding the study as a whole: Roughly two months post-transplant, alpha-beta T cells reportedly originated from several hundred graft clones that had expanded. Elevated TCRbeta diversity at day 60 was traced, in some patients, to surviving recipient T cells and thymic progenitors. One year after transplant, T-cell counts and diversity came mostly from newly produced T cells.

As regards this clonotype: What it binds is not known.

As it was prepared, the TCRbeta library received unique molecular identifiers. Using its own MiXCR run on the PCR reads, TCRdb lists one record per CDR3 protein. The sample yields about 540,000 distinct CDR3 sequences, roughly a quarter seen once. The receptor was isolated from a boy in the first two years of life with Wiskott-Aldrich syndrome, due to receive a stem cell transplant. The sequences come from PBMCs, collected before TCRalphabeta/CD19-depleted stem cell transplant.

The CDR3: CASSLGLAGGPVQFF. The CDR3 coding sequence is TGTGCCAGCAGTTTGGGGCTAGCGGGAGGGCCTGTGCAGTTCTTC. This chain joins TRBV28 and TRBJ2-1, with TRBD2 matching over 12 bases. CDR1 is MDHEN and CDR2 is SYDVKM in the germline V gene. J gave up 12 bases and V 3 bases, and 9 bases lay outside the gene matches. CDR3 size: 15 residues.